The source of this TCR beta chain is a study of CD8 T cells in ankylosing spondylitis. Trimming stripped 5 bases from V and 4 bases from J, with 9 bases between. The V gene's germline CDR1 is DFQATT and CDR2 SNEGSKA (reference sequence). The CDR3 totals 13 residues. Study-level results: Fewer than ten highly homologous variants made up a TCR beta motif that seemed to typify ankylosing spondylitis blood. A number of the motif variants had already been described in reactive arthritis synovial fluid and blood. Disease-linked clones proved CD8+ and comparatively uncommon in peripheral blood.

TCRdb called the 5' RACE reads again in MiXCR, with one record for every CDR3 protein. The table has 200,000 or so distinct CDR3 sequences, roughly 26% seen once. This clonotype was observed at least ten times. No antigen is known for it. Sequenced material: blood, either unsorted or a sorted T cell fraction (not recorded which). This TCR derives from a male donor with ankylosing spondylitis or in good health (not recorded which). This sequence joins TRBV20-1 and TRBJ1-6; D perhaps matches TRBD1 (6 bases). The CDR3 loop reads CSAPTGYNSPLHF. The CDR3, as DNA: TGCAGTGCTCCCACAGGGTATAATTCACCCCTCCACTTT.